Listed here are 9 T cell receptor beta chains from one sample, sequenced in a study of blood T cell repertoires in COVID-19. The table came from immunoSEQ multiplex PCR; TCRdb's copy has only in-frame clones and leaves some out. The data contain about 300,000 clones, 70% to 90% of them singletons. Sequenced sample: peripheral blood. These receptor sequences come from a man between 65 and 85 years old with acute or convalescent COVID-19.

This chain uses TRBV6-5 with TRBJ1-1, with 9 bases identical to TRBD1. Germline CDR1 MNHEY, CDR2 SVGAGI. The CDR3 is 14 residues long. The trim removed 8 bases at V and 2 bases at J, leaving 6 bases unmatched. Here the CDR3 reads CASGRDRANTEAFF. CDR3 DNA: TGTGCCAGCGGACGGGACAGGGCTAACACTGAAGCTTTCTTT.

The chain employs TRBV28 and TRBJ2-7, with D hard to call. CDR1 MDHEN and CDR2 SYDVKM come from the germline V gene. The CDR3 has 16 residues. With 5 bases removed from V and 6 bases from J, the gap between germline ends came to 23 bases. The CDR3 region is CASSDTKARLLSEQYF. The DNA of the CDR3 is TGTGCCAGCAGTGATACTAAGGCACGACTTCTCAGCGAGCAGTACTTC.

The CDR3 reads CASSEHGTDYSYGYTF. As DNA, the CDR3 is TGCGCCAGCAGTGAGCATGGGACAGACTACAGCTATGGCTACACCTTC. The rearrangement uses TRBV10-2 and TRBJ1-2, with 7 bases lining up with TRBD1. The length of the CDR3 is 16 residues. Looked up from germline, CDR1 is WSHSY and CDR2 is SAAADI. The J segment lost 4 bases and the V segment lost 2 bases, leaving 10 bases of the junction unmatched.

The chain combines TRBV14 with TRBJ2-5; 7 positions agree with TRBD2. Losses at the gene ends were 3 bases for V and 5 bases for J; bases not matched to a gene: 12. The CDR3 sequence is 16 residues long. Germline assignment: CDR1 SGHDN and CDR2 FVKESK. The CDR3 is CASSQPPGRADETQYF. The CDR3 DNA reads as TGTGCCAGCAGCCAGCCTCCTGGGAGGGCCGATGAGACCCAGTACTTC.

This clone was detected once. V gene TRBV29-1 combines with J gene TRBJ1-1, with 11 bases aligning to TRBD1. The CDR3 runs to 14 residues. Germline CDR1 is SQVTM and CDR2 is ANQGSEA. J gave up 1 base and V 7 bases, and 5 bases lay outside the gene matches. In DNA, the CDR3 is TGCAGCGCCGGGGGACAGGGGGGGAACACTGAAGCTTTCTTT. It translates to CSAGGQGGNTEAFF. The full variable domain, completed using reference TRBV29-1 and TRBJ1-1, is SAVISQKPSRDICQRGTSLTIQCQVDSQVTMMFWYRQQPGQSLTLIATANQGSEATYESGFVIDKFPISRPNLTFSTLTVSNMSPEDSSIYLCSAGGQGGNTEAFFGQGTRLTVV.

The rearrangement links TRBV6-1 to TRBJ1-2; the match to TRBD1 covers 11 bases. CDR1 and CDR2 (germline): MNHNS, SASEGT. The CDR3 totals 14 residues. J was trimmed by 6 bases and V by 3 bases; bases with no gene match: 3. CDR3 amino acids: CASSDLDRGHGYTF. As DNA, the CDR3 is TGTGCCAGCAGTGATTTGGACAGGGGGCATGGCTACACCTTC.

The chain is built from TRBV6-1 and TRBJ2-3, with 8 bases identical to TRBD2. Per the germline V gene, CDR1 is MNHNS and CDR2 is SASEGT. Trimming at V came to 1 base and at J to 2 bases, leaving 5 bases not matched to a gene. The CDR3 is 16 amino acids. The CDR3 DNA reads TGTGCCAGCAGTGAAGGGTGGCGGGGGGTCACAGATACGCAGTATTTT. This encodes CASSEGWRGVTDTQYF.

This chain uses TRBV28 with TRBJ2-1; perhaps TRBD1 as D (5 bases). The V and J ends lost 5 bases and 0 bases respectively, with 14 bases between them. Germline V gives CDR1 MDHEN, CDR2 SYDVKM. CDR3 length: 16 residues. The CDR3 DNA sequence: TGTGCCAGCAGTGCCCTGACAGATCTCTCCTACAATGAGCAGTTCTTC. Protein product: CASSALTDLSYNEQFF.

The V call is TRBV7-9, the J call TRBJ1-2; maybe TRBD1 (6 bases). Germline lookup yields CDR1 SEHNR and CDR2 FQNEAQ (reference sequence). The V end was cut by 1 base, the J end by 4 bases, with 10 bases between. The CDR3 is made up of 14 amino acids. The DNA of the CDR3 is TGTGCCAGCAGCTTAGGTGGGGGCGGCTATGGCTACACCTTC. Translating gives CASSLGGGGYGYTF.